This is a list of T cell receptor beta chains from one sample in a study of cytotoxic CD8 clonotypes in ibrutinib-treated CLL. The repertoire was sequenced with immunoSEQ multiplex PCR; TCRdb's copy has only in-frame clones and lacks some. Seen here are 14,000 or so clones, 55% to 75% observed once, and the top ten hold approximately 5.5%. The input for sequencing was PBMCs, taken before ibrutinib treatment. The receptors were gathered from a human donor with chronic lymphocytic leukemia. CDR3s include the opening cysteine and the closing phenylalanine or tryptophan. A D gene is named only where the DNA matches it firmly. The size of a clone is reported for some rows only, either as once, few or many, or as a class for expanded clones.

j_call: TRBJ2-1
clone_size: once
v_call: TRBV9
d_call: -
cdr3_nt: TGTGCCAGCAGCGTAGGCGAGCGGAGCTCCTACAATGAGCAGTTCTTC
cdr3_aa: CASSVGERSSYNEQFF

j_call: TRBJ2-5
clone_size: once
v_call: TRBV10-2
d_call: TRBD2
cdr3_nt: TGCGCCAGCACCCCAGCGGGGGGGCGAGAGACCCAGTACTTC
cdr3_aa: CASTPAGGRETQYF

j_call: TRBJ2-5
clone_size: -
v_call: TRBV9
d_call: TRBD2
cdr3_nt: TGTGCCAGCAGCCCAGGGACTAGCGGGGACCAAGAGACCCAGTACTTC
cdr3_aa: CASSPGTSGDQETQYF

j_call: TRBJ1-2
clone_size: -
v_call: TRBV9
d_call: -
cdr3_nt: TGTGCCAGCAGCGTAGGGGGGGACTATGGCTACACCTTC
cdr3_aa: CASSVGGDYGYTF

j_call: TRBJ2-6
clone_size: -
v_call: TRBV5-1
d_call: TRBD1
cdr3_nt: TGCGCCAGCAGCCCGACAGGGGCGGGGGCCAACGTCCTGACTTTC
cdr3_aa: CASSPTGAGANVLTF

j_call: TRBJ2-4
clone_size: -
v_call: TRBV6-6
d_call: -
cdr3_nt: TGTGCCAGCGGTCCAGGGGTAGACATTCAGTACTTC
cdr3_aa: CASGPGVDIQYF

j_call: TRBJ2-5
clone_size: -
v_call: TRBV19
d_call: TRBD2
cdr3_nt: TGTGCCAGTAGTATCGGGGGGGTGGAGACCCAGTACTTC
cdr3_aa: CASSIGGVETQYF

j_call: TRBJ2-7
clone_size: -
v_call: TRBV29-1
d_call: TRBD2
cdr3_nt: TGCAGCGCCCGAACCGGGACTAGCGGGAGCAACGAGCAGTACTTC
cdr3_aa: CSARTGTSGSNEQYF

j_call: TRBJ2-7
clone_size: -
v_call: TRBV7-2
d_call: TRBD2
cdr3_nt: TGTGCCAGCAGCTTGCTGGGGACTAGCTCCGAGCAGTACTTC
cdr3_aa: CASSLLGTSSEQYF

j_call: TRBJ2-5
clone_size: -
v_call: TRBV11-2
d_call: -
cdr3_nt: TGTGCCAGCAGCTTAGTAGGCCGCCGGGCCCAGTACTTC
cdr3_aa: CASSLVGRRAQYF

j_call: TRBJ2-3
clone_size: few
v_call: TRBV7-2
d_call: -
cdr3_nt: TGTGCCAGCAGCTTAGGTGGTGCAGGGACCACAGATACGCAGTATTTT
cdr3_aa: CASSLGGAGTTDTQYF

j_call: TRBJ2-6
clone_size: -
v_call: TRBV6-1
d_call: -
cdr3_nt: TGTGCCAGCAGTGAAGACAGCTCTGGGGCCAACGTCCTGACTTTC
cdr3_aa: CASSEDSSGANVLTF

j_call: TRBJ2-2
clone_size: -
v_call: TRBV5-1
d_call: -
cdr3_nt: TGCGCCAGCAGCCGGGCGGGGCAGTCGGGCACCGGGGAGCTGTTTTTT
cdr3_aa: CASSRAGQSGTGELFF

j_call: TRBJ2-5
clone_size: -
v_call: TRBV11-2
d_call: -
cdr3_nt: TGTGCCAGCAGCTTAGGTCCCACGCGCTGGCAAGAGACCCAGTACTTC
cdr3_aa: CASSLGPTRWQETQYF

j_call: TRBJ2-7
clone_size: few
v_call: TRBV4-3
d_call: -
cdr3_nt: TGCGCCAGCAGTCGGGACCGCCTCTCCTACGAGCAGTACTTC
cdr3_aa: CASSRDRLSYEQYF

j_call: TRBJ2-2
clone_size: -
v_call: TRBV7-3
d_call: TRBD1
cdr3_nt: TGTGCCAGCAGCCGACCCGACAGGGGCGGCACCGGGGAGCTGTTTTTT
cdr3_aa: CASSRPDRGGTGELFF

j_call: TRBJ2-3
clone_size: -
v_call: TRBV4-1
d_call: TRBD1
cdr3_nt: TGCGCCAGCAGCCAGGAGACAGGGCGGCCCACAGATACGCAGTATTTT
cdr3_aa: CASSQETGRPTDTQYF

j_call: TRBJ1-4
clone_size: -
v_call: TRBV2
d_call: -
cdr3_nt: TGTGCCAGCAGCGAGATCTTTGCAACTAATGAAAAACTGTTTTTT
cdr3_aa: CASSEIFATNEKLFF

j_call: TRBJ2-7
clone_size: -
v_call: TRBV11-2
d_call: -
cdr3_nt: TGTGCCAGCAGCTTAATACCGGGGGCGTACGAGCAGTACTTC
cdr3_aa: CASSLIPGAYEQYF

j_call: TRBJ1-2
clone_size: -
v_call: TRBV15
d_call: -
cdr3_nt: TGTGCCACCAGCAGAGTGGAGGGTTTTGGCTACACCTTC
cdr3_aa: CATSRVEGFGYTF